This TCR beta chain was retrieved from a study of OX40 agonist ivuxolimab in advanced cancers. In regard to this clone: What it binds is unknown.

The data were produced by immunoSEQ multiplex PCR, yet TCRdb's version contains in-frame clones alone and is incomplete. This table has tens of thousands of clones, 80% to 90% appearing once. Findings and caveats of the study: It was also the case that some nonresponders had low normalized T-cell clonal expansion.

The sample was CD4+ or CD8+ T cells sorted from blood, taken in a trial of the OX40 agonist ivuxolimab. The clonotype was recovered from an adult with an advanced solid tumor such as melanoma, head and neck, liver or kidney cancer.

In DNA, the CDR3 is TGTGCCAGCAGTGTATGGACGGCCTATGGCTACACCTTC. It codes for CASSVWTAYGYTF. This chain joins TRBV2 and TRBJ1-2; D is unresolved. Trimming cost V 4 bases and J 4 bases, with 10 bases left between them. Germline-derived CDR1 and CDR2 are SNHLY and FYNNEI. CDR3 length: 13 amino acids.